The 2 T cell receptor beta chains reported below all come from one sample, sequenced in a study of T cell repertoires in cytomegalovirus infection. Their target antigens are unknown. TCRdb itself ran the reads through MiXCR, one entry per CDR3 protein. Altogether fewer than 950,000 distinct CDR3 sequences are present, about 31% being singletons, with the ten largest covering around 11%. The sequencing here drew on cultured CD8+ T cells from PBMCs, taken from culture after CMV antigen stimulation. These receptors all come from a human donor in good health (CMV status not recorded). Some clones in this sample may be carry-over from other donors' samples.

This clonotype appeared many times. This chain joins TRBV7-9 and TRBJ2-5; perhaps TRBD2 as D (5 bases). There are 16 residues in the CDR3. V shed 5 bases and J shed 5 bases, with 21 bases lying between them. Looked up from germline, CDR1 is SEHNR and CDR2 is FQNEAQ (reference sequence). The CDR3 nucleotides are TGTGCCAGCAGCCCCGCGGGTGTGGGGTTGAAGGAGACCCAGTACTTC. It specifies CASSPAGVGLKETQYF.

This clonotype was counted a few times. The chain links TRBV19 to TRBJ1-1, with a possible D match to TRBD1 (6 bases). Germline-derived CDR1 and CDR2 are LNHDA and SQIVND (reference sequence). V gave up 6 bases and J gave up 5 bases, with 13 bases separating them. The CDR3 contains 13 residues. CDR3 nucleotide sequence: TGTGCCAGTAGGGGAACAGGGAGGACTGAAGCTTTCTTT. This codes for CASRGTGRTEAFF.